A selection of T cell receptor beta chains follows, all from one sample in a study of blood T cell repertoires in COVID-19. Only in-frame clones appear in the TCRdb table, and some are missing; sequencing was by immunoSEQ multiplex PCR. This table has roughly 85,000 clones, 75% to 90% appearing once. Sequenced sample: peripheral blood. The origin of the receptors is a man in his fifties with active or convalescent COVID-19. Each CDR3 is given with its conserved first and last residue. D genes are given only for firm matches. Not all rows give a size; the values are once, few, many and, for expanded clones, a class.

>TRBV11-3|NA|TRBD2|TRBJ2-1
TGTGCCAGCAGCTTAGCGAGCGGGAGTTGGCATGAGCAGTTCTTC
CASSLASGSWHEQFF
>TRBV24-1|NA|NA|TRBJ1-2
TGTGCCACCAGTGCAATGGGAGAAGCTAACTATGGCTACACCTTC
CATSAMGEANYGYTF
>TRBV11-2|NA|NA|TRBJ1-1
TGTGCCAGCAGCTTAGCGGGGGGCGGGACTGAAGCTTTCTTT
CASSLAGGGTEAFF
>TRBV28|NA|TRBD2|TRBJ2-1
TGTGCCAGCAGTTTGGAGTTACCGGGACTACGAGGTGAGCAGTTCTTC
CASSLELPGLRGEQFF
>TRBV18|NA|NA|TRBJ2-2
TGTGCCAGCTCCCTCCGGCAGCAGGGGAACACCGGGGAGCTGTTTTTT
CASSLRQQGNTGELFF
>TRBV7-9|few|NA|TRBJ1-2
TGTGCCAGCAGCTTAGCGGCAGCGAACTATGGCTACACCTTC
CASSLAAANYGYTF
>TRBV7-2|NA|NA|TRBJ1-1
TGTGCCAGCAGCTTAGCAGGGGGGGGGACTGAAGCTTTCTTT
CASSLAGGGTEAFF
>TRBV24-1|NA|TRBD1|TRBJ2-7
TGTGCCACCAGTGATGCCGGGACAGGGGGGAAGGAGCAGTACTTC
CATSDAGTGGKEQYF
>TRBV28|NA|NA|TRBJ2-3
TGTGCCCTAACGGGGGGCAGTGGGACAGATACGCAGTATTTT
CALTGGSGTDTQYF
>TRBV18|NA|TRBD2|TRBJ2-1
TGTGCCAGCTCACCGCTTAGAACTAGCGGGACCGATGAGCAGTTCTTC
CASSPLRTSGTDEQFF
>TRBV5-1|NA|TRBD1|TRBJ2-7
TGCGCCAGCAGCTTTTCCCCCACAGGGGGGCTTTCCTACGAGCAGTACTTC
CASSFSPTGGLSYEQYF
>TRBV19|few|NA|TRBJ2-1
TGTGCCAGTAGTATTTTGGGGAGAGATGAGCAGTTCTTC
CASSILGRDEQFF
>TRBV3-1/TRBV3-2|NA|TRBD2|TRBJ2-3
TGTGCCAGCAGCCCCACTAGCGGGGCGGATACGCAGTATTTT
CASSPTSGADTQYF
>TRBV5-6|once|NA|TRBJ1-1
TGTGCCAGCAGTGATACAGGGTACACTGAAGCTTTCTTT
CASSDTGYTEAFF
>TRBV6-5|NA|TRBD2|TRBJ2-5
TGTGCCAGCATAGGGGTCGGGGGGCAAGAGACCCAGTACTTC
CASIGVGGQETQYF
>TRBV19|NA|NA|TRBJ2-2
TGTGCCAGTAGTATCGCTGCAGGGGCCGGGGAGCTGTTTTTT
CASSIAAGAGELFF
>TRBV9|NA|TRBD1|TRBJ2-5
TGTGCCAGCAGCGAAGGGACAGTTGAGTACCAAGAGACCCAGTACTTC
CASSEGTVEYQETQYF
>TRBV12-5|NA|TRBD2|TRBJ2-7
TGTGCTAGTGGTTTCGGGGGGGGCTCCTCCTACGAGCAGTACTTC
CASGFGGGSSYEQYF
>TRBV12-5|NA|TRBD1|TRBJ1-1
TGTGCTAGTGGTTTGAGGACAGGGGGCCTGGACACTGAAGCTTTCTTT
CASGLRTGGLDTEAFF
>TRBV21-1|NA|NA|TRBJ2-2
TGTGCCAGCAGCTTGTTTAGGGAGCTGTTTTTT
CASSLFRELFF
>TRBV19|NA|TRBD2|TRBJ2-5
TGTGCCAGTAGTACGGGACTAGCGCCCCAACAAGAGACCCAGTACTTC
CASSTGLAPQQETQYF
>TRBV27|NA|TRBD1|TRBJ2-7
TGTGCCAGCAGTTTAAGACAGGGCTCCTACGAGCAGTACTTC
CASSLRQGSYEQYF
>TRBV11-2|NA|TRBD2|TRBJ2-2
TGTGCCAGCAAAATAGCGGGAGGCACCGGGGAGCTGTTTTTT
CASKIAGGTGELFF
>TRBV5-1|NA|NA|TRBJ2-2
TGCGCCAGCCGGGACACTGCCACCGGGGAGCTGTTTTTT
CASRDTATGELFF
>TRBV9|NA|TRBD1|TRBJ1-3
TGTGCCAGCAGCGTTGGGACAGGTTTCTCTGGAAACACCATATATTTT
CASSVGTGFSGNTIYF
>TRBV10-3|once|NA|TRBJ2-1
TGTGCCATCAGTGACGGACAGATCGAGCAGTTCTTC
CAISDGQIEQFF
>TRBV4-2|NA|NA|TRBJ2-7
TGTGCCAGCAGCCCAGCCTCTACCGGGAGGATCAGGGGCGAGCAGTACTTC
CASSPASTGRIRGEQYF
>TRBV25-1|many|NA|TRBJ1-5
TGTGCCAGCAGTGAACGGGGTTTTCTCCAGCCCCAGCATTTT
CASSERGFLQPQHF
>TRBV5-3|NA|TRBD1|TRBJ2-7
TGTGCCAGAAGCGAACCGGGACAGGGCTCCTACGAGCAGTACTTC
CARSEPGQGSYEQYF
>TRBV5-1|once|NA|TRBJ2-5
TGCGCCAGCAGCGGGCTGGGGGGTATAGGGGCCCAAGAGACCCAGTACTTC
CASSGLGGIGAQETQYF
>TRBV4-2|NA|NA|TRBJ2-3
TGTGCCAGCAGCCAAGAGGCATCCGGGACTCCCCCGACAGATACGCAGTATTTT
CASSQEASGTPPTDTQYF
>TRBV7-9|NA|TRBD1|TRBJ2-2
TGTGCCAGCAGCTTAGGGGTGACAGGGATCACCGGGGAGCTGTTTTTT
CASSLGVTGITGELFF
>TRBV5-1|NA|NA|TRBJ2-3
TGCGCCAGCAGCCAACCCCGCGGGGCCGTGGGCACAGATACGCAGTATTTT
CASSQPRGAVGTDTQYF
>TRBV19|NA|TRBD1|TRBJ2-7
TGTGCCAGTAGTACAGGACAGGCGATCACCTACGAGCAGTACTTC
CASSTGQAITYEQYF
>TRBV10-3|few|TRBD1|TRBJ2-3
TGTGCCATTCCTCCGGGACAGGGTACAGATACGCAGTATTTT
CAIPPGQGTDTQYF
>TRBV5-6|NA|TRBD1|TRBJ2-5
TGTGCCAGCAGCTGGAAACGGACAGGGTTAGAGACCCAGTACTTC
CASSWKRTGLETQYF
>TRBV3-1/TRBV3-2|NA|TRBD1|TRBJ1-3
TGTGCCAGCAGCCGCAACAGGGGGAACACCATATATTTT
CASSRNRGNTIYF
>TRBV5-4|few|TRBD1|TRBJ1-1
TGTGCCAGCAGCCAGGGGGGCACCCTGAACACTGAAGCTTTCTTT
CASSQGGTLNTEAFF
>TRBV11-2|NA|NA|TRBJ1-2
TGTGCCAGCAGCTTAGATTTAGCGGACTATGGCTACACCTTC
CASSLDLADYGYTF
>TRBV11-3|NA|NA|TRBJ2-5
TGTGCCAGCAGCTTAGATGGGACGGGAGAAGAGACCCAGTACTTC
CASSLDGTGEETQYF
>TRBV29-1|NA|NA|TRBJ1-1
TGCAGCGTCAGGCTTTCGTTCGAAGCTTTCTTT
CSVRLSFEAFF
>TRBV5-1|NA|TRBD1|TRBJ2-5
TGCGCCAGCAGCTTGTACAGGGGGTACACGGAGACCCAGTACTTC
CASSLYRGYTETQYF
>TRBV4-3|NA|NA|TRBJ2-5
TGCGCCAGCAGCCATATGGGGCGTCAAGAGACCCAGTACTTC
CASSHMGRQETQYF
>TRBV24-1|NA|TRBD1|TRBJ1-5
TGTGCCACCAGTGATAGTCAGACAGGGGTTCAGCCCCAGCATTTT
CATSDSQTGVQPQHF
>TRBV28|once|TRBD1|TRBJ1-5
TGTGCCAGCAGTTCAACAGGGGTCCAAAGCAATCAGCCCCAGCATTTT
CASSSTGVQSNQPQHF
>TRBV3-1/TRBV3-2|NA|NA|TRBJ2-3
TGTGCCAGCAGCCTTTCATACGGGGATACGCAGTATTTT
CASSLSYGDTQYF
>TRBV6-5|NA|NA|TRBJ2-3
TGTGCCAGCAGCGATTACACCTTTACAGATACGCAGTATTTT
CASSDYTFTDTQYF
>TRBV12-5|NA|NA|TRBJ1-3
TGTGCTAGTGGGGAGGGGGGAAACACCATATATTTT
CASGEGGNTIYF
>TRBV7-9|once|NA|TRBJ1-4
TGTGCCAGCAGCCCCCGGGGGGGGGTGTATGAAAAACTGTTTTTT
CASSPRGGVYEKLFF
>TRBV7-7|NA|TRBD2|TRBJ2-2
TGTGCCAGCAGCCCCCGGGCGGGAGCGAACACCGGGGAGCTGTTTTTT
CASSPRAGANTGELFF
>TRBV4-1|NA|NA|TRBJ1-3
TGCGCCAGCAGGTCAAACAGGGCCTCTGGAAACACCATATATTTT
CASRSNRASGNTIYF
>TRBV19|NA|NA|TRBJ1-5
TGTGCCAGTTCACCCCCAGGGGATCCCCAGCCCCAGCATTTT
CASSPPGDPQPQHF
>TRBV5-1|NA|TRBD1|TRBJ1-4
TGCGCCAGCAGCTCGGGGCAGGGGGCGCGGTTCGGTGAAAAACTGTTTTTT
CASSSGQGARFGEKLFF
>TRBV2|NA|NA|TRBJ2-5
TGTGCCAGCAGAGCCTTAGATGGCGGGCCTACCGGATCGGAGACCCAGTACTTC
CASRALDGGPTGSETQYF
>TRBV7-8|NA|TRBD1|TRBJ1-6
TGTGCCAGCAGCTTTTCTACCTACGCAGGGGGAAATTCACCCCTCCACTTT
CASSFSTYAGGNSPLHF
>TRBV20-1|NA|TRBD2|TRBJ2-1
TGCAGTGCTAGTGATAGCGGGGTACCCTACAATGAGCAGTTCTTC
CSASDSGVPYNEQFF
>TRBV6-5|NA|NA|TRBJ1-4
TGTGCCAGCAGTTACAACGGGGGTGGGGAAAAACTGTTTTTT
CASSYNGGGEKLFF